This is a list of T cell receptor beta chains from one sample in a study of Ad26.COV2.S vaccination and SARS-CoV-2 variants. Sequencing used immunoSEQ multiplex PCR; TCRdb keeps in-frame clones, though not all of them. The sample lists approximately 300,000 clones; roughly 80% were seen once. Sequenced material: peripheral blood, taken in a trial of Ad26.COV2.S vaccine versus placebo. These receptor sequences come from a person between 18 and 59 years old who received the Ad26.COV2.S COVID-19 vaccine or a placebo. The CDR3 runs from the conserved cysteine through the conserved F or W. Fields, in order: D gene, J gene, V gene, clone size, CDR3 protein, CDR3 DNA. D genes are given only for firm matches. Some rows have no size entry. The others give once, few or many, or a class for an expanded clone.

d_gene: -
j_gene: TRBJ1-2
v_gene: TRBV19
abundance: few
CDR3aa: CASSIKGGYTF
CDR3nt: TGTGCCAGTAGTATTAAGGGGGGCTACACCTTC

d_gene: TRBD1
j_gene: TRBJ1-2
v_gene: TRBV4-1
abundance: -
CDR3aa: CASSQPRDRGGYTF
CDR3nt: TGCGCCAGCAGCCAACCCCGGGACAGGGGAGGCTACACCTTC

d_gene: -
j_gene: TRBJ1-4
v_gene: TRBV29-1
abundance: -
CDR3aa: CSVVPASNEKLFF
CDR3nt: TGCAGCGTTGTACCCGCTTCTAATGAAAAACTGTTTTTT

d_gene: TRBD2
j_gene: TRBJ2-3
v_gene: TRBV2
abundance: -
CDR3aa: CASGDPGLAGSDTQYF
CDR3nt: TGTGCCAGCGGAGACCCGGGACTAGCGGGGTCTGATACGCAGTATTTT

d_gene: -
j_gene: TRBJ1-4
v_gene: TRBV3-1/TRBV3-2
abundance: -
CDR3aa: CASSQAGTLNEKLFF
CDR3nt: TGTGCCAGCAGCCAAGCCGGGACCCTTAATGAAAAACTGTTTTTT

d_gene: -
j_gene: TRBJ2-7
v_gene: TRBV11-3
abundance: -
CDR3aa: CASTLRDTPYEQYF
CDR3nt: TGTGCCAGCACCCTTCGGGACACCCCCTACGAGCAGTACTTC

d_gene: TRBD1
j_gene: TRBJ2-1
v_gene: TRBV6-6
abundance: -
CDR3aa: CASSYPDRQGYNEQFF
CDR3nt: TGTGCCAGCAGTTACCCCGATCGACAGGGGTACAATGAGCAGTTCTTC

d_gene: -
j_gene: TRBJ2-3
v_gene: TRBV5-5
abundance: -
CDR3aa: CASSLDGASTDTQYF
CDR3nt: TGTGCCAGCAGCTTGGATGGTGCTAGCACAGATACGCAGTATTTT

d_gene: -
j_gene: TRBJ1-1
v_gene: TRBV20-1
abundance: -
CDR3aa: CSASIDSEAFF
CDR3nt: TGCAGTGCTAGTATCGACAGCGAAGCTTTCTTT

d_gene: TRBD2
j_gene: TRBJ2-3
v_gene: TRBV19
abundance: -
CDR3aa: CASSTSGAGIGTDTQYF
CDR3nt: TGTGCCAGTAGTACTAGCGGGGCGGGGATTGGTACAGATACGCAGTATTTT

d_gene: -
j_gene: TRBJ2-5
v_gene: TRBV29-1
abundance: -
CDR3aa: CSGTSSETQYF
CDR3nt: TGCAGCGGAACTAGTAGCGAGACCCAGTACTTC

d_gene: -
j_gene: TRBJ1-3
v_gene: TRBV5-4
abundance: -
CDR3aa: CASSWRGGNTIYF
CDR3nt: TGTGCCAGCAGTTGGAGGGGCGGAAACACCATATATTTT

d_gene: TRBD1
j_gene: TRBJ2-7
v_gene: TRBV5-4
abundance: few
CDR3aa: CASSSRDSPVYEQYF
CDR3nt: TGTGCCAGCAGCTCTCGGGACAGCCCTGTCTACGAGCAGTACTTC

d_gene: TRBD1
j_gene: TRBJ1-1
v_gene: TRBV2
abundance: once
CDR3aa: CASRAGGDTEAFF
CDR3nt: TGTGCCAGCAGGGCAGGGGGTGACACTGAAGCTTTCTTT

d_gene: TRBD1
j_gene: TRBJ2-7
v_gene: TRBV3-1/TRBV3-2
abundance: -
CDR3aa: CASSQGWAQGAGEQYF
CDR3nt: TGTGCCAGCAGCCAGGGATGGGCCCAGGGGGCGGGCGAGCAGTACTTC

d_gene: -
j_gene: TRBJ2-7
v_gene: TRBV4-1
abundance: -
CDR3aa: CASSQDHGGEQYF
CDR3nt: TGCGCCAGCAGCCAAGATCACGGGGGCGAGCAGTACTTC

d_gene: -
j_gene: TRBJ2-5
v_gene: TRBV21-1
abundance: -
CDR3aa: CASSKWKRGGETQYF
CDR3nt: TGTGCCAGCAGCAAATGGAAGCGGGGTGGGGAGACCCAGTACTTC

d_gene: -
j_gene: TRBJ2-2
v_gene: TRBV19
abundance: -
CDR3aa: CASRLFSEGAGELFF
CDR3nt: TGTGCCAGTAGGCTATTTTCCGAGGGGGCCGGGGAGCTGTTTTTT

d_gene: -
j_gene: TRBJ2-1
v_gene: TRBV28
abundance: few
CDR3aa: CASSLRPHEQFF
CDR3nt: TGTGCCAGCAGTTTAAGGCCCCATGAGCAGTTCTTC

d_gene: TRBD1
j_gene: TRBJ1-6
v_gene: TRBV19
abundance: -
CDR3aa: CASTLDRANSPLHF
CDR3nt: TGTGCCAGTACCCTCGACAGGGCTAATTCACCCCTCCACTTT

d_gene: TRBD1
j_gene: TRBJ1-4
v_gene: TRBV7-9
abundance: few
CDR3aa: CASSLTGTEKLFF
CDR3nt: TGTGCCAGCAGCTTGACAGGGACTGAAAAACTGTTTTTT

d_gene: -
j_gene: TRBJ1-4
v_gene: TRBV4-2
abundance: -
CDR3aa: CASSQQGPINEKLFF
CDR3nt: TGTGCCAGCAGCCAACAGGGTCCGATTAATGAAAAACTGTTTTTT

d_gene: -
j_gene: TRBJ2-3
v_gene: TRBV2
abundance: -
CDR3aa: CASNPSSTDTQYF
CDR3nt: TGTGCCAGCAATCCCTCCTCCACAGATACGCAGTATTTT